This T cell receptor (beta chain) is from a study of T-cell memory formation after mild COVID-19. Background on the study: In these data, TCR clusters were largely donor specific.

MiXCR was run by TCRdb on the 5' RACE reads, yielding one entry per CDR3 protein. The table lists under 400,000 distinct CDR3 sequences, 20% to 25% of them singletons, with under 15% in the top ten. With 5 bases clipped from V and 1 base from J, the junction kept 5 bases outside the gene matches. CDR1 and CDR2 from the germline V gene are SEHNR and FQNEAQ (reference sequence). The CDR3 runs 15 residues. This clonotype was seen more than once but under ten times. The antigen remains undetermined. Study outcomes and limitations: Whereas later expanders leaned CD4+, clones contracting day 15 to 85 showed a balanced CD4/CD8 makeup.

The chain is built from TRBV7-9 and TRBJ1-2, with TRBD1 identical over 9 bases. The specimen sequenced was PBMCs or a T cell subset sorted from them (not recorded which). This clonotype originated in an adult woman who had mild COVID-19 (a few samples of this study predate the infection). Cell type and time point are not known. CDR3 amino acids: CASSGTGGYNYGYTF. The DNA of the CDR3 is TGTGCCAGCAGCGGTACAGGGGGCTATAACTATGGCTACACCTTC.